The T cell receptor beta chain described here comes from a study of a mutant IDH1 vaccine in newly diagnosed glioma. Noted time point: week 47, end of study. The study gave 300 ug of mutant IDH1 20-mer peptide per vaccine dose, with topical imiquimod. This clone was counted a few times. Its antigen is not known. Here immunoSEQ multiplex PCR was the method, and the copy in TCRdb shows in-frame clones only, minus some. The sample includes fewer than 85,000 clones, approximately 75% of them seen just once. This CDR3 is built from 13 residues. From germline, CDR1 is LNHDA and CDR2 SQIVND (reference sequence). The V and J ends lost 4 bases and 3 bases respectively, with 6 bases between them.

The receptor was isolated from a man aged 35 to 55 with glioma. This chain links TRBV19 with TRBJ2-2, with D uncertain. Sequences were derived from PBMCs, sampled from a glioma patient whose treatment included an IDH1 peptide vaccine. The DNA for the CDR3 is TGTGCCAGTAGTACCCAGTACACCGGGGAGCTGTTTTTT. Translation: CASSTQYTGELFF.